This TCR beta chain came from a study of T-cell memory formation after mild COVID-19. TCRdb re-derived calls from the 5' RACE reads in MiXCR, one entry per CDR3 protein. The sample shows under 40,000 distinct CDR3 sequences, about 6.1% of them seen only once. Germline V gives CDR1 SGHTA, CDR2 FQGNSA. J lost 1 base, V lost 2 bases, and 11 bases had no gene match. The CDR3 loop spans 19 amino acids. This clonotype was observed many times. The sample consisted of PBMCs or a T cell subset sorted from them (not recorded which). The source is an adult who had mild COVID-19 (a few samples of this study predate the infection). Cell type and time point are not known. The V gene is TRBV7-2, the J gene TRBJ2-4; 10 nucleotides agree with TRBD1. The CDR3 sequence: CASSLSRDRGLGAKNIQYF. The DNA of the CDR3 is TGTGCCAGCAGCTTAAGCCGGGACAGGGGTTTGGGGGCCAAAAACATTCAGTACTTC.